The 13 T cell receptor beta chains below all came from one sample that was sequenced in a study of cytomegalovirus exposure and HLA in healthy donors. Vbeta (60) and Jbeta (13) primers were used in the PCR. Clones were read by immunoSEQ multiplex PCR, and TCRdb kept only the in-frame ones, dropping some. The sample contains some 170,000 clones, just under 80% of which appear only once. Sequencing was done on a sample of PBMCs. All receptors come from a man younger than 35 in good health and CMV-seropositive.

The gene calls are TRBV1 and TRBJ2-3; TRBD2, the table's D call, was not compared with the DNA. TRBV1 constitutes a pseudogene. This CDR3 region has 14 residues. CDR3 protein: CTSSLRENLFTQYF. The CDR3 DNA reads as TGCACCAGCAGCCTACGGGAGAACCTCTTTACGCAGTATTTT.

A single count supports this clone. This rearrangement joins TRBV18 to TRBJ1-1; no clear D. V was pared by 5 bases and J by 3 bases, with 13 bases between. CDR1 is KGHSH and CDR2 is LQKENI in the germline V gene. The CDR3 is 14 residues long. The CDR3 loop is CASSSYAADTEAFF. The CDR3 bases are TGTGCCAGCTCATCGTACGCGGCGGACACTGAAGCTTTCTTT. Together with reference TRBV18 and TRBJ1-1, the CDR3 gives the full variable domain: NAGVMQNPRHLVRRRGQEARLRCSPMKGHSHVYWYRQLPEEGLKFMVYLQKENIIDESGMPKERFSAEFPKEGPSILRIQQVVRGDSAAYFCASSSYAADTEAFFGQGTRLTVV.

This chain connects TRBV29-1 to TRBJ2-7, with 7 bases lining up with TRBD1. From germline, CDR1 is SQVTM and CDR2 ANQGSEA. The V segment lost 5 bases and the J segment 7 bases; nucleotides outside the gene matches: 5. CDR3 length: 11 amino acids. CDR3 sequence: CSVLTGEEQYF. The CDR3 DNA reads as TGCAGCGTTTTAACAGGGGAAGAGCAGTACTTC.

This clone was observed a few times. CDR3 sequence (DNA): TGTGCCAGCAGTTCCCTCGACAGGAGCTATGGCTACACCTTC. Translation gives CASSSLDRSYGYTF. This chain connects TRBV6-5 to TRBJ1-2; TRBD1 might be the D (6 bases). Germline V gives CDR1 MNHEY, CDR2 SVGAGI. With 4 bases removed from V and 4 bases from J, the gap between germline ends came to 13 bases. The CDR3 sequence is 14 residues long.

The rearrangement uses TRBV4-1 and TRBJ2-5, with D tentatively TRBD2 (5 bases). Germline CDR1 and CDR2: MGHRA and YSYEKL. The germline V and J ends were trimmed by 1 base and 1 base, with 13 bases remaining between them. There are 16 residues in the CDR3. The CDR3 coding sequence is TGCGCCAGCAGCCAAGGTTTTTTTGGACTCCAAGAGACCCAGTACTTC. This translates into CASSQGFFGLQETQYF.

This chain uses TRBV9 with TRBJ2-7; the match to TRBD1 covers 8 bases. CDR3 size: 14 residues. V was pared by 3 bases and J by 4 bases, with 6 bases of the junction left unmatched. Germline V gene lookup returns CDR1 SGDLS and CDR2 YYNGEE. The CDR3 protein is CASSAQGALYEQYF. Written as DNA, the CDR3 is TGTGCCAGCAGCGCCCAGGGGGCGCTTTACGAGCAGTACTTC.

V usage is TRBV6-6 and J usage is TRBJ2-1; TRBD2 agrees at 8 bases. The germline CDR1 and CDR2 sequences are MNHNY and SVGAGI (reference sequence). J was trimmed by 4 bases and V by 8 bases; bases with no gene match: 7. The CDR3 has 14 amino acids. Here the CDR3 DNA reads TGTGCCAGCGGAGACCGGGGGGGATACAATGAGCAGTTCTTC. Its protein product is CASGDRGGYNEQFF.

This rearrangement joins TRBV28 to TRBJ1-1; no clear D. CDR3 length: 14 amino acids. V was clipped by 2 bases and J by 1 base, with 8 bases between them. The germline gives CDR1 MDHEN, CDR2 SYDVKM. The chain's CDR3 is CASSLKGRNTEAFF. CDR3 in DNA: TGTGCCAGCAGTTTAAAAGGGAGGAACACTGAAGCTTTCTTT.

This chain uses TRBV27 with TRBJ2-2; no clear D gene. With 0 bases removed from V and 5 bases from J, the gap between germline ends came to 7 bases. There are 14 residues in the CDR3. Germline CDR1 is MNHEY and CDR2 is SMNVEV (reference sequence). CDR3 in DNA: TGTGCCAGCAGTTTATCGATACAGACCGGGGAGCTGTTTTTT. Translating gives CASSLSIQTGELFF.

The count of this clone is one. The chain combines TRBV7-2 with TRBJ2-7; D not resolved. Germline CDR1 is SGHTA and CDR2 is FQGNSA. The CDR3 contains 12 residues. V lost 3 bases, J lost 6 bases, and 9 bases lay in between. The CDR3 DNA is TGTGCCAGCAGCTTTACGAGTTTCGAGCAGTACTTC. Its protein is CASSFTSFEQYF.

The V gene is TRBV29-1, the J gene TRBJ2-5; D is possibly TRBD2 (7 bases). CDR3 length: 13 amino acids. V lost 6 bases to trimming and J lost 5 bases, with 16 bases between them. From germline, CDR1 is SQVTM and CDR2 ANQGSEA. The CDR3, as DNA: TGCAGCGTAGAGGGGGGGGGCTTCGAGACCCAGTACTTC. Amino acids: CSVEGGGFETQYF.

V is TRBV7-3 and J is TRBJ1-5; the D gene is possibly TRBD1 (5 bases). Trimming left V 5 bases short and J 3 bases short, with 11 bases between. This CDR3 has 14 residues. Germline CDR1 and CDR2: SGHTA and FQGTGA. CDR3 DNA: TGTGCCAGCAGCCCCGCGGGGACCAATCAGCCCCAGCATTTT. Encoded protein: CASSPAGTNQPQHF.

The chain uses TRBV27 and TRBJ2-1; 7 bases agree with TRBD1. The CDR3 consists of 16 residues. The V gene's germline CDR1 is MNHEY and CDR2 SMNVEV (reference sequence). V lost 4 bases, J lost 0 bases, and 6 bases stayed unmatched. As DNA, the CDR3 is TGTGCCAGCAGTTCCCAGACAGGGCTCTCCTACAATGAGCAGTTCTTC. Its translation: CASSSQTGLSYNEQFF.